This T cell receptor beta chain was sequenced in a study of blood T cell repertoires in COVID-19. Produced via immunoSEQ multiplex PCR; TCRdb's table is partial and in-frame only. The data hold 70,000 to 95,000 clones, with under 90% observed a single time. CDR1 is SNHLY, CDR2 FYNNEI, per germline. This CDR3 region has 17 residues. V was shortened by 4 bases and J by 5 bases, with 22 bases between the two germline ends. The V gene is TRBV2, the J gene TRBJ2-3, with D tentatively TRBD2 (6 bases). The origin of this receptor is a human donor with active COVID-19. The donor label of this sample is uncertain. Sample: peripheral blood. In DNA, the CDR3 is TGTGCCAGCAGTGTGTGGAAAGTCGGGGGTGGAGGAGATACGCAGTATTTT. Encoded protein: CASSVWKVGGGGDTQYF.